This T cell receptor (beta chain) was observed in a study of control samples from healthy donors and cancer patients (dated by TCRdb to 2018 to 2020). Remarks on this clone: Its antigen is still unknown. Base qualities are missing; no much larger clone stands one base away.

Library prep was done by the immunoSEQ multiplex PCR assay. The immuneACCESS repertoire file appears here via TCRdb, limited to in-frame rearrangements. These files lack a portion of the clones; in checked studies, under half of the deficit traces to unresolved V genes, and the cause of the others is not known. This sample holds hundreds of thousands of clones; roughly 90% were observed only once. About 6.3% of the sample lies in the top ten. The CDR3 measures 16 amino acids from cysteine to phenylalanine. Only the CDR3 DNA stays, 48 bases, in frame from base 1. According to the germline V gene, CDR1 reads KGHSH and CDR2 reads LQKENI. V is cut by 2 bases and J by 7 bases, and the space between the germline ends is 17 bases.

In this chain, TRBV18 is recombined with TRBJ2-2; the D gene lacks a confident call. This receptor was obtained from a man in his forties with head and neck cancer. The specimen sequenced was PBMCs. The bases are TGTGCCAGCTCACCAGCCTTGGACCCAACGATCGGGGAGCTGTTTTTT. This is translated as CASSPALDPTIGELFF.